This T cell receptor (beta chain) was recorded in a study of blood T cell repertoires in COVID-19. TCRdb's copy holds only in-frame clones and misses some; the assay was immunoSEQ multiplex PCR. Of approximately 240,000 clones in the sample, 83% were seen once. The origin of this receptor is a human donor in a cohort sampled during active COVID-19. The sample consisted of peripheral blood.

The CDR3 DNA follows: TGCGCCAGCAGCTTGGACGCAGGGGATAACATTCAGTACTTC. This gives the protein CASSLDAGDNIQYF. The V and J genes are TRBV5-1 and TRBJ2-4; D possibly corresponds to TRBD1 (6 bases). The CDR3 is made up of 14 amino acids. Trimming stripped 0 bases from V and 7 bases from J, with 11 bases between. Germline V lookup: CDR1 SGHRS, CDR2 YFSETQ.